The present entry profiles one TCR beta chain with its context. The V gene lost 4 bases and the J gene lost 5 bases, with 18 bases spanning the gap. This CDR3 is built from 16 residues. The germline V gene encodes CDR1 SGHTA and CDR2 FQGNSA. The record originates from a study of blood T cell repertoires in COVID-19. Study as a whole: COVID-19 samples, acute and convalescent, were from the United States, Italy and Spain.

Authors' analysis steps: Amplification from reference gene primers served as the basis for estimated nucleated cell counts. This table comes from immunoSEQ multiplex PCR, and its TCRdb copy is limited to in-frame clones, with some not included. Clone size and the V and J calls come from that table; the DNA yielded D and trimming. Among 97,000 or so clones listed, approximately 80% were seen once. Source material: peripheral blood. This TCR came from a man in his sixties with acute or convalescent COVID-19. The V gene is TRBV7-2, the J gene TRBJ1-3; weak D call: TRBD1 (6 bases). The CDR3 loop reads CASSSIRDKPRNTIYF. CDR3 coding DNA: TGTGCCAGCAGCTCCATACGGGACAAGCCTAGAAACACCATATATTTT. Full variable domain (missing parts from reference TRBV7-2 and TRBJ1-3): GAGVSQSPSNKVTEKGKDVELRCDPISGHTALYWYRQSLGQGLEFLIYFQGNSAPDKSGLPSDRFSAERTGGSVSTLTIQRTQQEDSAVYLCASSSIRDKPRNTIYFGEGSWLTVV.